One and the same sample provided the 15 T cell receptor beta chains below, sequenced in a study of tumor-infiltrating lymphocytes in primary liver carcinoma. For blood RNA, unsorted whole blood served as the source, and germline DNA was extracted too. Starting material of 500 to 600 ng total RNA yielded TCR beta cDNA via a constant-region primer. Three nested multiplex PCR rounds, a slightly modified ARM-PCR, produced the libraries for TCR beta. Running roughly 10 cycles apiece, the first two PCR rounds relied on TRBV1-TRBV30 forward primers together with a C-beta reverse primer. In TCRdb, the multiplex PCR reads were re-called with MiXCR into one record per CDR3 protein. The sample lists 320,000 or so distinct CDR3 sequences, approximately 65% occurring once. Sequenced sample: peripheral blood. The receptors originated from a man aged 40-49 years with primary liver carcinoma and hepatitis B virus infection.

This sequence joins TRBV6-2 or TRBV6-3 and TRBJ1-1; D remains ambiguous. V gave up 7 bases and J gave up 1 base, with 10 bases separating them. CDR1 and CDR2 from the germline V gene are MNHEY and SVGEGT. This CDR3 comprises 13 residues. The CDR3 bases are TGTGCCAGCATTAGGAGGGCGAACACTGAAGCTTTCTTT. Translating gives CASIRRANTEAFF.

In regard to this clonotype: A much larger clone lies a single base off, so this may be a read error. The CDR3 carries no conserved terminal phenylalanine or tryptophan, so it likely arises from a read error. The J gene is TRBJ2-5, the V gene TRBV11-2; TRBD2 matches 8 bases. CDR1 and CDR2 from the germline V gene are SGHAT and FQNNGV. J lost 8 bases, V lost 6 bases, and 8 bases had no gene match. The CDR3 sequence is 13 residues long. CDR3 sequence reads: CASRVAGSGTQYL. CDR3 bases: TGTGCCAGCAGAGTAGCGGGGTCAGGAACCCAGTACCTC.

Concerning this clonotype itself: A much larger clone differs by one base, so this may be a read error. No conserved phenylalanine or tryptophan is present at the end of the CDR3, so a read error is the likely explanation. V usage is TRBV14 and J usage is TRBJ1-1; 7 positions agree with TRBD1. V shed 1 base and J 5 bases; nucleotides not matched to a gene: 13. This CDR3 is 17 amino acids long. Germline loops: CDR1 SGHDN, CDR2 FVKESK. CDR3 nucleotides: TGTGCCAGCAGCCAAGTATTAGGAGGGGGCGTGGGAACTGAAGCTTTCTCT. Its protein product is CASSQVLGGGVGTEAFS.

This clonotype was found once. The conserved final phenylalanine or tryptophan is absent from the CDR3, which likely points to a read error. The chain employs TRBV4-3 and TRBJ1-2; TRBD1 matches 9 bases. Germline V gene sequence: CDR1 LGHNA, CDR2 YSLEER. The CDR3 is 14 residues long. CDR3 region: CASSQGRTGEGYTS. CDR3 DNA: TGTGCCAGCAGCCAAGGGAGGACAGGGGAGGGCTACACCTCC.

On this clonotype itself: At one of its ends the junction is not consistent with the germline gene, which may arise from a read error. The chain has TRBV7-9 and TRBJ2-7; D gene ambiguous. The CDR3 spans 14 residues. The V gene's germline CDR1 is SEHNR and CDR2 FQNEAQ (reference sequence). The CDR3 reads CASSLEGSLYDQYF. The CDR3 DNA follows: TGTGCCAGCAGCTTAGAAGGCAGTCTTTACGACCAGTACTTC.

This rearrangement joins TRBV11-1 to TRBJ2-1, with TRBD2 as a possible D gene (6 bases). Trimming cost V 6 bases and J 13 bases, with 28 bases left between them. The V gene's germline CDR1 is SGHAT and CDR2 FQDESV (reference sequence). This CDR3 region has 16 residues. CDR3 nucleotide sequence: TGTGCCAGCAGAAAAAAGATGAGGATAGGAGGGGATAAACAGTTCTTC. Its translation: CASRKKMRIGGDKQFF.

A note on this clonotype: Given a much more abundant clone one base away, this may be a read error. The chain combines TRBV14 with TRBJ1-4; D gene uncertain. The CDR3 covers 17 residues. Per the germline V gene, CDR1 is SGHDN and CDR2 is FVKESK. CDR3 in amino acids: CASSPFEAFPTIEKLFF. In DNA form, the CDR3 reads TGTGCCAGCAGCCCCTTCGAAGCATTCCCAACTATTGAAAAACTGTTTTTT. Complete variable domain (other parts from reference TRBV14 and TRBJ1-4): EAGVTQFPSHSVIEKGQTVTLRCDPISGHDNLYWYRRVMGKEIKFLLHFVKESKQDESGMPNNRFLAERTGGTYSTLKVQPAELEDSGVYFCASSPFEAFPTIEKLFFGSGTQLSVL.

CDR3 amino acids: CAWTTGTGSNEQFF. The DNA of the CDR3 is TGTGCCTGGACTACCGGGACAGGGAGCAATGAGCAGTTCTTC. The V and J genes are TRBV30 and TRBJ2-1; 9 bases are shared with TRBD1. V was clipped by 4 bases and J by 6 bases; unmatched bases: 7. This CDR3 is built from 14 residues. CDR1 is GTSNPN and CDR2 is SVGIG in the germline V gene (reference sequence).

Concerning this clonotype itself: Possible read error: a much larger clone is one base away. The V and J genes are TRBV6-6 and TRBJ1-6; TRBD1 aligns across 7 bases. The CDR3 consists of 16 residues. CDR1 and CDR2 (germline): MNHNY, SVGAGI (reference sequence). The CDR3 region is CASRYSGTANNSPLHF. CDR3 DNA: TGTGCCAGCAGATACTCCGGGACAGCTAATAATTCACCCCTCCACTTT.

Note on this clonotype: Just one base apart from a much larger clone, this may be a read error. The chain couples TRBV14 to TRBJ2-7; D is uncertain. CDR3 length equals 11 residues. From germline, CDR1 is SGHDN and CDR2 FVKESK. CDR3 region: CASCHSYEQYF. CDR3 sequence (DNA): TGTGCCAGCTGCCACTCCTACGAGCAGTACTTC.

This clonotype showed up many times. This chain's CDR3 is CASSKVGSGVLNTEAFF. CDR3 nucleotide sequence: TGTGCCAGCAGTAAAGTGGGCTCAGGGGTCTTGAACACTGAAGCTTTCTTT. The rearrangement uses TRBV6-1 and TRBJ1-1, with D maybe TRBD1 (6 bases). The CDR3 is made up of 17 amino acids. Germline V lookup: CDR1 MNHNS, CDR2 SASEGT. V was shortened by 5 bases and J by 0 bases, with 19 bases between the two germline ends.

As concerns this clonotype: Given a much more abundant clone one base away, this may be a read error. The chain combines TRBV29-1 with TRBJ2-1, with TRBD2 matching over 10 bases. The length of the CDR3 is 15 residues. Per the germline V gene, CDR1 is SQVTM and CDR2 is ANQGSEA. CDR3 coding DNA: TGCAGCGTGGAGAAGACTAGCGGGCAGAGGAATGAGCCGTTCTTC. This translates into CSVEKTSGQRNEPFF.

About this clonotype itself: A much bigger clone sits one base away, suggesting this may be a read error. The chain links TRBV6-1 to TRBJ1-5; D perhaps matches TRBD1 (5 bases). Between the trimmed V and J ends, which lost 2 bases and 7 bases, there was a span of 21 bases. Germline-derived CDR1 and CDR2 are MNHNS and SASEGT. This CDR3 is 17 amino acids long. DNA of the CDR3: TGTGCCAGCAGTGAAATATGGGGCATCTCGGGCCGGCAGCCCCAGCATTTT. It codes for CASSEIWGISGRQPQHF.

In the case of this clonotype: This may be a read error: a much more frequent sequence differs by one nucleotide. V is TRBV6-2 or TRBV6-3 and J is TRBJ1-2, with a possible D match to TRBD1 (5 bases). This CDR3 contains 13 residues. CDR1 and CDR2 (germline): MNHEY, SVGEGT. Trimming took off 5 bases at V and 7 bases at J, with 14 bases between the two ends. CDR3 nucleotide sequence: TGTGCCAGCAGTCGACAGAGACTAGGTGGCTACACCTTC. Its translation is CASSRQRLGGYTF.

This clonotype has only one observation. The V and J genes are TRBV7-9 and TRBJ2-2; 8 nucleotides agree with TRBD1. J was trimmed by 1 base and V by 5 bases; bases with no gene match: 15. The germline gives CDR1 SEHNR, CDR2 FQNEAQ (reference sequence). The CDR3 loop spans 19 amino acids. The CDR3 region has the DNA TGTGCCAGCAGCCCAGGGACAGGCGAACGAAAAGGGAACACCGGGGAGCTGTTTTTT. This encodes CASSPGTGERKGNTGELFF.